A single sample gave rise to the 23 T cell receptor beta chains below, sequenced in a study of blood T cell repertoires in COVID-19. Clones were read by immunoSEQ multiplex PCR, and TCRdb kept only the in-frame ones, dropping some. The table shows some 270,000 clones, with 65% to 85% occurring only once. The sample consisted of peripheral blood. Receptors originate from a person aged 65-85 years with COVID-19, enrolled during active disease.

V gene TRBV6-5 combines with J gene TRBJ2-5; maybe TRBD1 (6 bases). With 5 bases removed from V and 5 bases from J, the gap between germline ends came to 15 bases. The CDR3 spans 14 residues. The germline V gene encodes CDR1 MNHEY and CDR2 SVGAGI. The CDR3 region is CASSPWTAPETQYF. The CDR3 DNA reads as TGTGCCAGCAGTCCCTGGACAGCCCCGGAGACCCAGTACTTC.

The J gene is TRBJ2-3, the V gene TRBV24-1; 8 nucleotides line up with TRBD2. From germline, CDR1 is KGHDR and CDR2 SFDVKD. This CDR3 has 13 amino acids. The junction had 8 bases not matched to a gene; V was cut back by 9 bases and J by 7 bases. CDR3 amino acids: CATGVGTRNTQYF. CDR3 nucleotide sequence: TGTGCCACCGGGGTAGGGACTAGGAATACGCAGTATTTT.

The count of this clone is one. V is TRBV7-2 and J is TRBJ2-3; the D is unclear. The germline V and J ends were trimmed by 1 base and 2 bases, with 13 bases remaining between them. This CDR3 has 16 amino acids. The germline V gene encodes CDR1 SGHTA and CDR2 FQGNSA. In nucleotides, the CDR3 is TGTGCCAGCAGCTTAGTTACTACCGCTACCACAGATACGCAGTATTTT. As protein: CASSLVTTATTDTQYF.

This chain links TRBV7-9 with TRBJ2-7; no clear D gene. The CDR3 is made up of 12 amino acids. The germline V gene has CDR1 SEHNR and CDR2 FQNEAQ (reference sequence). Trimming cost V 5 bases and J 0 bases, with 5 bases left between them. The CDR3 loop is CASSVSSYEQYF. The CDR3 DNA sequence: TGTGCCAGCAGCGTTAGCTCCTACGAGCAGTACTTC.

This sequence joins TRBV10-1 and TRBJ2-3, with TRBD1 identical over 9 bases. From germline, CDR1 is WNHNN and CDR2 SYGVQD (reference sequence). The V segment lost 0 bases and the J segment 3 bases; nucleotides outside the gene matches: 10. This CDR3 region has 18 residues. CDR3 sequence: CASSESGPGQGRTDTQYF. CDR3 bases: TGCGCCAGCAGTGAGTCGGGACCGGGACAGGGAAGGACAGATACGCAGTATTTT.

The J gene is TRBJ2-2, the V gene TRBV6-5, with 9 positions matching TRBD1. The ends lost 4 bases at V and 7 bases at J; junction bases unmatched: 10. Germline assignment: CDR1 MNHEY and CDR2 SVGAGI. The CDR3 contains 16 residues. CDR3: CASSLRDRASSGELFF. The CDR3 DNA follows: TGTGCCAGCAGTTTACGGGACAGGGCATCCAGCGGGGAGCTGTTTTTT.

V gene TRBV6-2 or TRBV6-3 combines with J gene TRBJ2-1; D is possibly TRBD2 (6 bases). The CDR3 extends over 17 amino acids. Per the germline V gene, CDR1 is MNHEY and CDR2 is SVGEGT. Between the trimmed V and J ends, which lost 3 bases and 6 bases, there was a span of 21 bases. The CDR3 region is CASSYVREMALRNEQFF. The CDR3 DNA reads TGTGCCAGCAGTTATGTACGGGAGATGGCTCTACGCAATGAGCAGTTCTTC.

CDR3 in DNA: TGTGCCAGCAGTGCCATACAGGGGGGAGGAACCGGGGAGCTGTTTTTT. Amino acid sequence: CASSAIQGGGTGELFF. The J gene is TRBJ2-2, the V gene TRBV6-1; 8 bases match TRBD1. The CDR3 loop spans 16 amino acids. With V trimmed by 4 bases and J by 5 bases, 9 bases remained unmatched. The germline V gene encodes CDR1 MNHNS and CDR2 SASEGT.

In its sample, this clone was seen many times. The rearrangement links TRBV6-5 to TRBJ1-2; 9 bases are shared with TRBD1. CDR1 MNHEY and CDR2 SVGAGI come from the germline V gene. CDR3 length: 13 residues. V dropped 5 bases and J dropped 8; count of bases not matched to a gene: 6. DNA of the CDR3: TGTGCCAGCAGTAAACAGGGGGCGCGGGGCTACACCTTC. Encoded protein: CASSKQGARGYTF.

The CDR3 DNA reads as TGTGCCAGCAGCCAAACGGGACAGGGGACCACCATATATTTT. It specifies CASSQTGQGTTIYF. This chain links TRBV6-5 with TRBJ1-3, with 10 bases that match TRBD1. Germline assignment: CDR1 MNHEY and CDR2 SVGAGI. This CDR3 spans 14 amino acids. V shed 6 bases, J shed 9 bases, and the junction held 8 bases outside the gene matches.

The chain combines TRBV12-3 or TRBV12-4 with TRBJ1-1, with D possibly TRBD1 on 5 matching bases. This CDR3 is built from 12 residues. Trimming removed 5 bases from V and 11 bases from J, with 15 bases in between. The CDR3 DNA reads TGTGCCAGCAGTAACTCCCGGGACTTGGCTTTCTTT. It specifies CASSNSRDLAFF.

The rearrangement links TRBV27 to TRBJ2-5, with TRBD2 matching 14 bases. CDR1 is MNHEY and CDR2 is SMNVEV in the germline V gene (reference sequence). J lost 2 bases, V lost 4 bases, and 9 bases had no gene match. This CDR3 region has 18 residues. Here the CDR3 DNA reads TGTGCCAGCAGTTCCCGACTAGCGGGGGGGGGTTTTCAAGAGACCCAGTACTTC. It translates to CASSSRLAGGGFQETQYF.

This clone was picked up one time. CDR3 residues: CASSLDRPSGRTGEQFF. Written as DNA, the CDR3 is TGTGCCAGCAGCTTAGATCGGCCTAGCGGACGAACAGGGGAGCAGTTCTTC. The chain employs TRBV11-3 and TRBJ2-1; perhaps TRBD2 as D (7 bases). The V gene lost 0 bases and the J gene lost 10 bases, with 22 bases spanning the gap. CDR1 is SGHNT, CDR2 YENEEA, per germline. The CDR3 has 17 amino acids.

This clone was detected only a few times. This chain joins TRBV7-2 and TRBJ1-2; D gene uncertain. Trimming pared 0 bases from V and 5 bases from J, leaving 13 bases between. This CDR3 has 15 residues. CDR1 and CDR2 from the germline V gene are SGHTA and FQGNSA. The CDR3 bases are TGTGCCAGCAGCTTAGCACAACCCGGGAGGTATGGCTACACCTTC. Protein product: CASSLAQPGRYGYTF.

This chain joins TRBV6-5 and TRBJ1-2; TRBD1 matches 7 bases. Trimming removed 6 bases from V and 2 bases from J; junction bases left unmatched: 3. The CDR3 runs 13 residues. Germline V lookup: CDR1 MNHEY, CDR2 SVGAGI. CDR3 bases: TGTGCCAGCAGACCGACAGGGAACTATGGCTACACCTTC. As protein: CASRPTGNYGYTF.

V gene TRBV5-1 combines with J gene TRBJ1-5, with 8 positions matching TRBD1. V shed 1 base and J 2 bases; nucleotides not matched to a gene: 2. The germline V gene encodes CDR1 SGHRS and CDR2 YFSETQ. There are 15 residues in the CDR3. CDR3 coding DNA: TGCGCCAGCAGCTTGATGACAGGGGGCAATCAGCCCCAGCATTTT. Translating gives CASSLMTGGNQPQHF.

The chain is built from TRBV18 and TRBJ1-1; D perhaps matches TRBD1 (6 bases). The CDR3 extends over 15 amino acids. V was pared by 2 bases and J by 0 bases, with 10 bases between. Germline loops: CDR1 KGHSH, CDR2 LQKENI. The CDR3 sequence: CASSPDTGMNTEAFF. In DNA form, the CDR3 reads TGTGCCAGCTCACCAGATACAGGGATGAACACTGAAGCTTTCTTT.

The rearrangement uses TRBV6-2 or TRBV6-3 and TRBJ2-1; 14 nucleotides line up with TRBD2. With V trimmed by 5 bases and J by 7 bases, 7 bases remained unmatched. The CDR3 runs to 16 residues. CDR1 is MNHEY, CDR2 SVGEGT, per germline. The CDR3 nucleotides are TGTGCCAGCAGTAAACCGGGACTAGCGGGGGAAAATGAGCAGTTCTTC. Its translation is CASSKPGLAGENEQFF.

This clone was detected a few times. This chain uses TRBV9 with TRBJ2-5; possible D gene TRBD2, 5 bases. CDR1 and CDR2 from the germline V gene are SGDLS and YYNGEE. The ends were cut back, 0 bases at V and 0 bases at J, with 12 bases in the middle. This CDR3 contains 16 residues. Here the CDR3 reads CASSVAGGGYQETQYF. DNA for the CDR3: TGTGCCAGCAGCGTAGCTGGCGGAGGTTACCAAGAGACCCAGTACTTC.

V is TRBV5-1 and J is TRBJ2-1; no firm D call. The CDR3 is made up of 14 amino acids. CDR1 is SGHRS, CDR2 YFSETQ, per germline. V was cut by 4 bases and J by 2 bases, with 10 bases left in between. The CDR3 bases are TGCGCCAGCAGCCCCGATGGGCCCTACAATGAGCAGTTCTTC. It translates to CASSPDGPYNEQFF. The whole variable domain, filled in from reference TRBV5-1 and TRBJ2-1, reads KAGVTQTPRYLIKTRGQQVTLSCSPISGHRSVSWYQQTPGQGLQFLFEYFSETQRNKGNFPGRFSGRQFSNSRSEMNVSTLELGDSALYLCASSPDGPYNEQFFGPGTRLTVL.

Here the CDR3 reads CASSIGLVSNYGYTF. Here the CDR3 DNA reads TGTGCCAGTAGTATCGGGTTGGTTTCCAACTATGGCTACACCTTC. The rearrangement joins TRBV19 to TRBJ1-2; D call uncertain. This CDR3 is 15 amino acids long. Trimming took 3 bases from V and 2 from J, leaving 13 bases between them. Per germline, CDR1 LNHDA and CDR2 SQIVND (reference sequence).

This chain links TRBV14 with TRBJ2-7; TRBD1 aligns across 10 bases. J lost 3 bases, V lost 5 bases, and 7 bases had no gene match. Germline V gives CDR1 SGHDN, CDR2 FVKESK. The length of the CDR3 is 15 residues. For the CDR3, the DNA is TGTGCCAGCAGCGACTTCGGGACAGGGGTCTACGAGCAGTACTTC. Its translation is CASSDFGTGVYEQYF.

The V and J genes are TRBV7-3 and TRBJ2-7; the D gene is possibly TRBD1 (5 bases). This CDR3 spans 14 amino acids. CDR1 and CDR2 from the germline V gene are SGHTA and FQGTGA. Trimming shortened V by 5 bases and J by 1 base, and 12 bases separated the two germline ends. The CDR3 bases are TGTGCCAGCAGCCCAGGGCCGCCATCCTACGAGCAGTACTTC. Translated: CASSPGPPSYEQYF. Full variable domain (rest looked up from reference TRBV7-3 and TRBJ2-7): GAGVSQTPSNKVTEKGKYVELRCDPISGHTALYWYRQSLGQGPEFLIYFQGTGAADDSGLPNDRFFAVRPEGSVSTLKIQRTERGDSAVYLCASSPGPPSYEQYFGPGTRLTVT.